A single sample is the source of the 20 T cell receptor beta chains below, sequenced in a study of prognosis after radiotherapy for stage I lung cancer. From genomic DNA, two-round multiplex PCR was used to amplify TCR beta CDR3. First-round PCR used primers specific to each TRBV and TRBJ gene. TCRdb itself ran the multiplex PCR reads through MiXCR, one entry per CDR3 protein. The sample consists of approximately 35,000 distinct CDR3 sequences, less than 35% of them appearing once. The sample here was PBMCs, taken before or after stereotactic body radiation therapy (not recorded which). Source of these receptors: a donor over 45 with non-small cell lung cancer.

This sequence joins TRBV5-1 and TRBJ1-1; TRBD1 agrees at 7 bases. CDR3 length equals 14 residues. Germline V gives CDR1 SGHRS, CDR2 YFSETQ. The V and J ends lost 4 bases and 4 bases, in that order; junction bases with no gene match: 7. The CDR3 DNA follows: TGCGCCAGCAGCCTTCAGGGGGAGGGCACTGAAGCTTTCTTT. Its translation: CASSLQGEGTEAFF.

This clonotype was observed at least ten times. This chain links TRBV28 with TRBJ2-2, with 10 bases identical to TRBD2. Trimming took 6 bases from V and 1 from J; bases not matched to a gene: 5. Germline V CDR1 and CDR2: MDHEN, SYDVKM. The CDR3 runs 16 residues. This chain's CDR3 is CASSRGLAKNTGELFF. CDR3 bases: TGTGCCAGCAGCCGGGGACTAGCGAAGAACACCGGGGAGCTGTTTTTT.

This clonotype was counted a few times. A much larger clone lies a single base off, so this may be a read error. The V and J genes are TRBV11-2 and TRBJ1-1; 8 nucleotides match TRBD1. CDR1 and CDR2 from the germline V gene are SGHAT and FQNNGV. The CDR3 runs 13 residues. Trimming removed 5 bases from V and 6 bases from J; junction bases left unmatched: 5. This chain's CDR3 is CASSQQGDAEAFF. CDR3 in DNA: TGTGCCAGCAGCCAACAGGGGGACGCTGAAGCTTTCTTT.

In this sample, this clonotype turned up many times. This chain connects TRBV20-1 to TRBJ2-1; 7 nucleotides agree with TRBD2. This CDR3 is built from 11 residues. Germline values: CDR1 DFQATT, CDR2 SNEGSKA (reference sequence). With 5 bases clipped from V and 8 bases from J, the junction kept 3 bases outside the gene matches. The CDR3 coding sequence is TGCAGTGCTGGGGGGGTTCATGAGCAGTTCTTC. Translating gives CSAGGVHEQFF.

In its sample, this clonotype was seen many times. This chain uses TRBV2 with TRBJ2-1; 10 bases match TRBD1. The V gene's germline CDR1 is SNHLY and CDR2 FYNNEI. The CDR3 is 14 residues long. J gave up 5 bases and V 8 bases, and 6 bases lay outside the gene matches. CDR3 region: CASWGQGLNNEQFF. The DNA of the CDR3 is TGTGCCAGCTGGGGACAGGGGTTAAACAATGAGCAGTTCTTC.

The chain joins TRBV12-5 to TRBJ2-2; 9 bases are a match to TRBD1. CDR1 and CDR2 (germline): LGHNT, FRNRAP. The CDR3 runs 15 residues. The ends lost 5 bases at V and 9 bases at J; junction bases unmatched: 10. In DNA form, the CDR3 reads TGTGCTAGTGGTCGGGACAGGGTAAGGACCTGGGAGCTGTTTTTT. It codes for CASGRDRVRTWELFF.

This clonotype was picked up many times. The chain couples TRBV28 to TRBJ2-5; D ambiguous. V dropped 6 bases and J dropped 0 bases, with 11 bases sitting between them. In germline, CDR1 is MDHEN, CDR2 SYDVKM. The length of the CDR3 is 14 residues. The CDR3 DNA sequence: TGTGCCAGCAGGCCTAACGGGTACCAAGAGACCCAGTACTTC. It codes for CASRPNGYQETQYF.

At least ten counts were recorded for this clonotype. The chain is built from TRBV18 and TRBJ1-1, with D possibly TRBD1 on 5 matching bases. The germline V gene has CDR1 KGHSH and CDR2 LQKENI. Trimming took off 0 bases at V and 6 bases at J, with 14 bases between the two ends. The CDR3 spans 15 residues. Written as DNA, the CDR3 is TGTGCCAGCTCACCACCGGCAGGCCGGGGGGCTGAAGCTTTCTTT. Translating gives CASSPPAGRGAEAFF.

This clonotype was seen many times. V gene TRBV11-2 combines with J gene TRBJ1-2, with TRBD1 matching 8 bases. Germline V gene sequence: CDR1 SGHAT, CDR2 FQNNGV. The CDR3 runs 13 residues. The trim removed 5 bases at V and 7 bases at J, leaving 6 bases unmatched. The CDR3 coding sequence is TGTGCCAGCAGCAGAGTAACAGGGGGTGGCTACACCTTC. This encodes CASSRVTGGGYTF.

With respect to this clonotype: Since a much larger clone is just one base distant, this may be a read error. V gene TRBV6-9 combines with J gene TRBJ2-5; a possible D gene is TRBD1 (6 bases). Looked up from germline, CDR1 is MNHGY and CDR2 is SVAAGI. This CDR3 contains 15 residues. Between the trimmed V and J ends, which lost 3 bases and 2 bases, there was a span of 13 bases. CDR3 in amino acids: CASSYSSGVQETQYF. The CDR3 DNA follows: TGTGCCAGCAGTTACTCATCAGGGGTACAAGAGACCCAGTACTTC.

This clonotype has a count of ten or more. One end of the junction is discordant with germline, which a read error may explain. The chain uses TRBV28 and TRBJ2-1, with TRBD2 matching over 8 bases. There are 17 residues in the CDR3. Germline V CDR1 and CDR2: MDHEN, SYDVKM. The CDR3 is CASSSSGWVAGSNEQSF. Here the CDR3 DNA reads TGTGCCAGCAGTTCCTCAGGGTGGGTAGCGGGATCCAATGAGCAGTCCTTC.

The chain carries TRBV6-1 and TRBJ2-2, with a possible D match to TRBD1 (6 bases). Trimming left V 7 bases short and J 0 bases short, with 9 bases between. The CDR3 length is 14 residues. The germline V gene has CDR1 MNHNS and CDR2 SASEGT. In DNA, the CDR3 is TGTGCCAGCAACGACAGGTCGAACACCGGGGAGCTGTTTTTT. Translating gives CASNDRSNTGELFF.

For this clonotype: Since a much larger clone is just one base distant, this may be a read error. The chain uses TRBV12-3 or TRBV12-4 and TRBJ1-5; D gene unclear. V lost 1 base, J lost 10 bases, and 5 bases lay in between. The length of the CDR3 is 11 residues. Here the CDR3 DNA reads TGTGCCAGCAGTTTAGACCATCCCCAGCATTTT. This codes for CASSLDHPQHF.

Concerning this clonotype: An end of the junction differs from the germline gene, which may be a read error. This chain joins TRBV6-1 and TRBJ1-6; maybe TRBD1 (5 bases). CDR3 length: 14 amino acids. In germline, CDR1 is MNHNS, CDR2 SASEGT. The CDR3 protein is CASSLSRDGSHLHF. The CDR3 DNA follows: TGTGCCAGCAGCTTATCCCGGGACGGGTCACACCTCCACTTT.

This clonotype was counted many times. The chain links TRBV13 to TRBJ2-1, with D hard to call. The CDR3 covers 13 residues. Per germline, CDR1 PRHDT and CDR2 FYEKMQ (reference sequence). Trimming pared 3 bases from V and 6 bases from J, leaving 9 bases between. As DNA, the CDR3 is TGTGCCAGCAGCTTCACCCAAACCAATGAGCAGTTCTTC. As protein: CASSFTQTNEQFF.

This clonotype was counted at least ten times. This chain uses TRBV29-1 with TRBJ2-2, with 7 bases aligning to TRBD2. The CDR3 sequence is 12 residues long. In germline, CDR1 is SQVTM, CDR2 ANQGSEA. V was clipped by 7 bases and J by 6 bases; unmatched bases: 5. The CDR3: CSALGGAGELFF. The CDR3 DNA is TGCAGCGCCCTGGGGGGGGCCGGGGAGCTGTTTTTT.

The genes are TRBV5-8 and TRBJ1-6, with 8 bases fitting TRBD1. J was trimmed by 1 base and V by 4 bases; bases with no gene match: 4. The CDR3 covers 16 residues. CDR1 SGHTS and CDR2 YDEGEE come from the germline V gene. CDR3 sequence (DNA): TGTGCCAGCAGCACCAGACAGGGGTCCTATAATTCACCCCTCCACTTT. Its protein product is CASSTRQGSYNSPLHF.

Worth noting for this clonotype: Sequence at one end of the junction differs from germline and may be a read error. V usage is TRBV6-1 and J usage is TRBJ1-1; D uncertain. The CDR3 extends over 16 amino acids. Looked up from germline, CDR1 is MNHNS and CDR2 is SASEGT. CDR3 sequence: CASILTTTAFGTEPFF. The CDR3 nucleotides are TGTGCCAGCATCCTTACGACGACGGCCTTTGGCACTGAACCTTTCTTT.

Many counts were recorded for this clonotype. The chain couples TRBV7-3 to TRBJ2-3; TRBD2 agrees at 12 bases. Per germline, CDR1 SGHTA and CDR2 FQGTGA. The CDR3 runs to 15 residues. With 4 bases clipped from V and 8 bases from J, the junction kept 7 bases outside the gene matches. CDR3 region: CASSSLAGGKGTQYF. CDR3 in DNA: TGTGCCAGCAGCTCACTAGCGGGGGGTAAAGGTACGCAGTATTTT.

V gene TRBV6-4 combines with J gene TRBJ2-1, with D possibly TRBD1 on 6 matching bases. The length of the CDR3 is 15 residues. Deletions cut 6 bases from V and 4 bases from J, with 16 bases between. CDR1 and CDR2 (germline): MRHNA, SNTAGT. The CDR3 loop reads CASSVGTGYYNEQFF. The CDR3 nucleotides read TGTGCCAGCAGCGTCGGTACAGGGTATTACAATGAGCAGTTCTTC.